This TCR beta chain was recovered during a study of T cell responses to AZD1222 COVID-19 vaccine. Study observations and caveats: At study baseline, merely five or six AZD1222 recipients were seropositive. The donors showed a predominance of white British ancestry and of females, with possible underestimation of clonal diversity.

With 5 bases clipped from V and 11 bases from J, the junction kept 9 bases outside the gene matches. The CDR3 consists of 13 residues. As concerns this clone: What it recognizes is unknown.

This table comes from immunoSEQ multiplex PCR, and its TCRdb copy is limited to in-frame clones, with some not included. In the table there are about 99,000 clones, approximately 86% of which are singletons. The J gene is TRBJ1-1, the V gene TRBV12-3 or TRBV12-4, with 9 bases aligning to TRBD1. The TCR was taken from an adult who received the MenACWY meningococcal vaccine as a control. The sequenced sample was peripheral blood, obtained 28 days after the second dose of the MenACWY control vaccine. CDR3 residues: CASSTQGAVRAFF. CDR3 in DNA: TGTGCCAGCAGTACACAGGGGGCGGTTCGGGCTTTCTTT.